This note documents a single T cell receptor (beta chain) sequence. Its antigen target is currently unknown. Base qualities are missing; no much larger clone stands one base away. Reading from cysteine to phenylalanine, the CDR3 counts 16 amino acids. CDR3 DNA is the only sequence kept; it has 48 bases, read in frame from the first base. Per the germline V gene, SGHTA is the CDR1 and FQGNSA is the CDR2. Clipping removes 5 bases from V and 3 bases from J, with 11 as the unmatched junction base count. The library relied on the immunoSEQ multiplex PCR assay. In its TCRdb copy, this immuneACCESS table keeps in-frame sequences only and misses some clones. Where compared with another copy, unresolved V genes explain less than half of these, and the others have no known cause. The sample table records more than 60,000 clones; approximately 91% of these occur just once. The ten largest clones represent over 1.3% of the sample.

The entry originates in a study of T cell changes during pregnancy in multiple sclerosis (dated by TCRdb to the late 2010s). Looking at the study overall: The study looked at changes in the T cell repertoire across pregnancy in women with multiple sclerosis.

The sequences come from peripheral blood, collected in the second trimester of pregnancy. The source is a female donor with multiple sclerosis, enrolled in a pregnancy study. The chain is encoded by TRBV7-2 joined to TRBJ2-7, and TRBD2 aligns with 9 junction nucleotides. This receptor carries the CDR3 CASSLSGGISNYEQYF. The DNA is TGTGCCAGCAGCCTAAGCGGGGGGATCTCCAACTACGAGCAGTACTTC.